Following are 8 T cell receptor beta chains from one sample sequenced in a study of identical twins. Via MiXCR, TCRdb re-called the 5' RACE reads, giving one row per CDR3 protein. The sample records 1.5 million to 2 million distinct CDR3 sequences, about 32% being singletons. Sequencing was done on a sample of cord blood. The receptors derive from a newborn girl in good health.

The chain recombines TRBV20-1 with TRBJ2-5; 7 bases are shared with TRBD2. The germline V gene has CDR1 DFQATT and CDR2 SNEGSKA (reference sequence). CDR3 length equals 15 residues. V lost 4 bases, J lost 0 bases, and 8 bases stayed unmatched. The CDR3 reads CSANFWRGNQETQYF. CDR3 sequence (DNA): TGCAGTGCTAACTTCTGGCGGGGGAACCAAGAGACCCAGTACTTC.

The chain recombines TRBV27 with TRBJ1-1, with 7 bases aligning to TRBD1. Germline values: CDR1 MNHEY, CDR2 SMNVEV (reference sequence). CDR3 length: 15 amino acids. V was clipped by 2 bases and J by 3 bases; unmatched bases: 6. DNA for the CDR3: TGTGCCAGCAGTTTAAGGGGGCGCTTGGACACTGAAGCTTTCTTT. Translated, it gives CASSLRGRLDTEAFF.

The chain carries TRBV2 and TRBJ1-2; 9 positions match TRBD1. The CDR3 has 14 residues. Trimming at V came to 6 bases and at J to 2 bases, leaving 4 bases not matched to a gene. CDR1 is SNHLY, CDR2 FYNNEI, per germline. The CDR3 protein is CASRGQGLNYGYTF. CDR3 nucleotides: TGTGCCAGCAGGGGACAGGGATTAAACTATGGCTACACCTTC.

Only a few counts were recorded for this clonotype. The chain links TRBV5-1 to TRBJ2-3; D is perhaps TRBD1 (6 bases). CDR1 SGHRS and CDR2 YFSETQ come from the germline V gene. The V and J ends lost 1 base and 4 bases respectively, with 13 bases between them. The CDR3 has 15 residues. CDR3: CASSLWAGDPDTQYF. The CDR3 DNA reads TGCGCCAGCAGCTTGTGGGCAGGGGACCCAGATACGCAGTATTTT.

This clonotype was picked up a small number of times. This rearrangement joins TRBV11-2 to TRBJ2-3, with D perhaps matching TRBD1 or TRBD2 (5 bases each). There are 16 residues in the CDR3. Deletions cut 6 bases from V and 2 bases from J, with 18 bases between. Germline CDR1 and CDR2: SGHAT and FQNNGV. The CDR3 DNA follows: TGTGCCAGCAGTCTGCTCGGGGCTAGAGACACAGATACGCAGTATTTT. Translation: CASSLLGARDTDTQYF.

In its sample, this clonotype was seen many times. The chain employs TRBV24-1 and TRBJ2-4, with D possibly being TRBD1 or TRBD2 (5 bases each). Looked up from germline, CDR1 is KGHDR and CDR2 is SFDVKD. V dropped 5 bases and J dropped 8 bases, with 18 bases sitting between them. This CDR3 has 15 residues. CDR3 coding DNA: TGTGCCACCAGTGTCGATAGGGACCGAGGAGACATTCAGTACTTC. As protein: CATSVDRDRGDIQYF.

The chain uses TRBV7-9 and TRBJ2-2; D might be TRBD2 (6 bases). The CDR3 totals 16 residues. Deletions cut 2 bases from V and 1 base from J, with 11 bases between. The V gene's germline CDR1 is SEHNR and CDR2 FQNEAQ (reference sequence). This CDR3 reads CASSLLLALNTGELFF. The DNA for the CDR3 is TGTGCCAGCAGCTTACTTCTAGCGTTGAACACCGGGGAGCTGTTTTTT.

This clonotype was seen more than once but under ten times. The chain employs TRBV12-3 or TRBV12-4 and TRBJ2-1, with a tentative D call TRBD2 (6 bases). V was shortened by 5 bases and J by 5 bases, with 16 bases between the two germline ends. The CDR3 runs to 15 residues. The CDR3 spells CASSGGGIADNEQFF. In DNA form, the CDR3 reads TGTGCCAGCAGTGGGGGAGGAATAGCCGACAATGAGCAGTTCTTC.